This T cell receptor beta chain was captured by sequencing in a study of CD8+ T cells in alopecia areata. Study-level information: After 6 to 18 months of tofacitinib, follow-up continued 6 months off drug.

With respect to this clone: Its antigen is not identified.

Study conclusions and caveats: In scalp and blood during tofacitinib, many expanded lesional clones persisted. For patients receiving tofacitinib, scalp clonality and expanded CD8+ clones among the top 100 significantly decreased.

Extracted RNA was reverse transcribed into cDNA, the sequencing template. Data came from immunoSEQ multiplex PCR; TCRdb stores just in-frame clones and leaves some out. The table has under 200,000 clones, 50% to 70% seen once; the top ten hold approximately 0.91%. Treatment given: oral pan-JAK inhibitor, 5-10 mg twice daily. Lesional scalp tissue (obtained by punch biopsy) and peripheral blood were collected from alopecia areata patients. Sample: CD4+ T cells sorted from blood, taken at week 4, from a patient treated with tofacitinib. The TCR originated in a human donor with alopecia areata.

DNA for the CDR3: TGCGCCAGCAGCTTGGCCGTAGGGGGGCAGAACATTCAGTACTTC. It translates to CASSLAVGGQNIQYF. V usage is TRBV5-1 and J usage is TRBJ2-4; either TRBD1 or TRBD2 may fit D (6 bases each). The V and J ends lost 0 bases and 7 bases respectively, with 14 bases between them. The length of the CDR3 is 15 residues. CDR1 is SGHRS and CDR2 is YFSETQ in the germline V gene.